The clone carrying this T cell receptor beta chain appeared a few times. Its antigen is still unknown. The assay was immunoSEQ multiplex PCR, and TCRdb's table has in-frame clones only and misses some. The table shows 45,000 to 55,000 clones, with around 80% occurring only once. Trimming cost V 0 bases and J 2 bases, with 11 bases left between them. CDR1 is MGHRA and CDR2 is YSYEKL in the germline V gene. This CDR3 contains 16 residues. The sample is drawn from a study of a mutant IDH1 vaccine in newly diagnosed glioma. Study overall: Males made up about 62% and females approximately 38% of treated patients, whose mean age was approximately 40 years. Radiotherapy, temozolomide, or both had been given previously, and both were given to most.

The study, taken as a whole, reports: It was about 95% of patients that developed vaccine-induced immune responses.

As to time point: week 5, during vaccination. Vaccine doses each comprised 300 ug of mutant IDH1 20-mer peptide, with topical imiquimod. The donors had new WHO grade 3 or 4 astrocytomas; these were IDH1-mutant and ATRX-lost. The sample in question was PBMCs, obtained from a glioma patient whose treatment included an IDH1 peptide vaccine. This chain connects TRBV4-1 to TRBJ1-5, with D possibly TRBD1 on 5 matching bases. This sequence was found in a woman in her thirties or forties with glioma. CDR3 sequence (DNA): TGCGCCAGCAGCCAAGATCTAAGGGGTGGCAATCAGCCCCAGCATTTT. Translation gives CASSQDLRGGNQPQHF.